Reported below is one T cell receptor beta chain. This clonotype was observed a few times. Its specific antigen is unknown. Per-base qualities were not stored, and no clone one base away is much larger. The method was RT-PCR. This sample was sequenced with an Illumina HiSeq 2500. In TCRdb, the public reads were trimmed at Q25 with fastp and aligned with MiXCR, with productive beta chains retained. CDR3 protein duplicates are merged, each entry listing the most common genes and DNA. The sample records more than 500,000 distinct CDR3 sequences, about 10% of which are singletons. The top ten constitute 11% of the sample. The CDR1 and CDR2 encoded by the germline V gene are SGHRS and YFSETQ. V drops 7 bases and J drops 1 base, leaving 9 bases in between. CDR3 length: 14 amino acids, cysteine to phenylalanine. Left in the record is the CDR3 DNA by itself, 42 bases read in frame from the first base. This sample is drawn from a study of response to subunit inactivated influenza vaccine listed by TCRdb under 2018. With respect to the entire study: The study used deep quantitative T cell receptor repertoire profiling to track responses to a trivalent subunit inactivated influenza vaccine. Broader findings and caveats from the paper: The authors proposed that each seasonal influenza vaccination may bring in only a limited number of new T cells.

The same data also went into a second study, on T cells expressing NK-cell markers. As described in the second report: TCR beta cDNA libraries were prepared using 5'RACE template switching, which introduced a universal primer site and unique molecular identifiers. Fewer than ten donors provided sorted CD3+CD56+NKG2C+, CD3+CD56+NKG2C- and CD3+CD56-NKG2C+ T-cell subsets, whose TCR beta-chain repertoires were profiled. Of the eight sequenced donors, seven were found to be HCMV-seropositive and one was found to be HCMV-seronegative. To restrict sorting to alphabetaTCR-expressing T cells, an anti-gammadeltaTCR antibody was added in several experiments. For roughly six donors, the dominant CD3+CD56+NKG2C+ clonotypes were among the top 10 CD8+ clonotypes and accounted for about 1.0-7.0% of CD8+ T cells. Those dominant clonotypes were again the most abundant among CD3+CD56-NKG2C+ cells in a handful of donors, at roughly 28.3-60.1%. It remained unclear whether the expanded NKG2C-expressing T cell clones were specific for HCMV antigens. The eight sequenced donors were randomly selected healthy volunteers, three men and five women. HCMV serostatus was determined by detecting HCMV-specific IgG in serum with a commercial ELISA kit. Peripheral blood mononuclear cells were isolated from blood by Ficoll density gradient centrifugation. For about 6 donors, bulk peripheral blood T-cell repertoires were additionally sequenced from unsorted PBMC. Synthesis of cDNA was primed from the TCR beta constant segment and was followed by two consecutive PCR amplification steps. Illumina HiSeq 2000/2500, MiSeq or NextSeq was used to sequence libraries as 2 x 150 bp reads. Reads were demultiplexed and grouped by UMI with MIGEC, and clonotypes were assembled and quantified with MiTCR. To exclude erroneous sequences, any TCR cDNA sequence not supported by at least two reads was discarded. The tcR package was used for downstream repertoire analysis, and clonotypes were matched across fractions by CDR3 nucleotide sequence plus V segment. VDJmatch was used to annotate antigen specificity against VDJdb, with one amino acid substitution allowed in CDR3.

The chain uses TRBV5-1 and TRBJ2-6; D gene: possibly TRBD1, on 5 matching bases. This clonotype was sampled from a man between 50 and 59 years old who received an inactivated influenza vaccine. Donor details come from another sample of the same person, matched by shared clones. Specimen: PBMCs from blood, collected on the day of vaccination. CDR3 protein: CASDQGSGANVLTF. The nucleotide sequence is given as TGCGCCAGCGATCAGGGTTCTGGGGCCAACGTCCTGACTTTC.